This TCR beta chain was captured by sequencing in a study of OX40 agonist ivuxolimab in advanced cancers. The CDR3 covers 13 residues. V was pared by 6 bases and J by 3 bases, with 11 bases between. Germline CDR1 reads MNHEY; CDR2 reads SVGAGI. Produced via immunoSEQ multiplex PCR; TCRdb's table is partial and in-frame only. Among about 60,000 clones, less than 90% were seen once, and the ten largest hold around 0.65%. The receptor comes from an adult with an advanced solid tumor such as melanoma, head and neck, liver or kidney cancer. The specimen was CD4+ or CD8+ T cells sorted from blood, collected in a trial of the OX40 agonist ivuxolimab. The gene calls are TRBV6-5 and TRBJ1-2, with a weak D call TRBD1 (6 bases). CDR3 sequence reads: CASSLDRYYGYTF. CDR3 DNA: TGTGCCAGCAGCTTGGACAGATACTATGGCTACACCTTC.